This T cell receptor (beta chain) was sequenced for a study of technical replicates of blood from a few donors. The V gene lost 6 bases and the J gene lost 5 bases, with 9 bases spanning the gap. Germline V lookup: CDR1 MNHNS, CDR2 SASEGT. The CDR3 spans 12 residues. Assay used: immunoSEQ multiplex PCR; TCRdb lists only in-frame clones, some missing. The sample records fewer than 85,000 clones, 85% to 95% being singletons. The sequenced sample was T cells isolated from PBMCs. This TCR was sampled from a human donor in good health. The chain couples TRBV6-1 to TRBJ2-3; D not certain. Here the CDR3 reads CASRRQIDTQYF. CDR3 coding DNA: TGTGCCAGCAGGCGACAAATAGATACGCAGTATTTT.